This T cell receptor (beta chain) was identified during a study of shared clonotypes between healthy human individuals. Turning to the study itself: The cohort had two women and a few men, ages 18 to 49.

All donors were Caucasian adults living in Nashville, Tennessee. Using immunoSEQ multiplex PCR, the repertoire was profiled, and TCRdb retains in-frame clones only, with some absent. The table includes about 1.5 million clones, roughly 96% detected once. There are 15 residues in the CDR3. Germline CDR1 SGHRS, CDR2 YFSETQ. V shed 0 bases and J shed 2 bases, with 12 bases lying between them. Sequenced sample: naive CD4+ T cells sorted from blood. Subset in this sample: CD45RA+ positively selected. The rearrangement uses TRBV5-1 and TRBJ2-7; perhaps TRBD1 as D (5 bases). This receptor was identified in a young man in good health. The DNA for the CDR3 is TGCGCCAGCAGCTTGGAGCCAGGGTACCCCTACGAGCAGTACTTC. Residues: CASSLEPGYPYEQYF.